One sample yielded the 5 T cell receptor beta chains listed below, sequenced in a study of shared clonotypes between healthy human individuals. Data came from immunoSEQ multiplex PCR; TCRdb stores just in-frame clones and leaves some out. The sample lists fewer than 2.5 million clones; roughly 93% were seen once. Material for sequencing was naive CD4+ T cells from PBMCs. The subset here: CD45RA+ positively selected. Every receptor here comes from a man younger than 35 in good health. Some clones in this sample may be carry-over from other donors' samples.

The rearrangement uses TRBV10-3 and TRBJ1-5; the match to TRBD1 covers 11 bases. Germline values: CDR1 ENHRY, CDR2 SYGVKD. The junction had 11 bases not matched to a gene; V was cut back by 4 bases and J by 6 bases. CDR3 length: 17 residues. The CDR3 sequence: CAISVTMDRGRSQPQHF. Here the CDR3 DNA reads TGTGCCATCAGTGTGACGATGGACAGGGGGCGAAGTCAGCCCCAGCATTTT.

CDR3 nucleotide sequence: TGTGCCAGCAGGGTAGGTCAGAGAAGCTCCTACGAGCAGTACTTC. This codes for CASRVGQRSSYEQYF. V is TRBV6-5 and J is TRBJ2-7; D ambiguous. The germline V and J ends were trimmed by 6 bases and 0 bases, with 15 bases remaining between them. This CDR3 is built from 15 residues. CDR1 MNHEY and CDR2 SVGAGI come from the germline V gene.

V usage is TRBV28 and J usage is TRBJ2-2, with unresolved D. Trimming shortened V by 3 bases and J by 0 bases, and 8 bases separated the two germline ends. In germline, CDR1 is MDHEN, CDR2 SYDVKM. The CDR3 contains 15 residues. Written as DNA, the CDR3 is TGTGCCAGCAGTTTCGGTAGGGCGAACACCGGGGAGCTGTTTTTT. It specifies CASSFGRANTGELFF.

The count of this clone is one. The V call is TRBV6-6, the J call TRBJ2-7, with 8 nucleotides matching TRBD1. The CDR3 sequence is 13 residues long. With 10 bases clipped from V and 7 bases from J, the junction kept 12 bases outside the gene matches. The germline V gene has CDR1 MNHNY and CDR2 SVGAGI (reference sequence). The CDR3 loop is CATTDRVGGEQYF. CDR3 sequence (DNA): TGTGCCACCACGGACAGGGTAGGGGGTGAGCAGTACTTC.

This clone was observed a single time. V gene TRBV18 combines with J gene TRBJ2-3, with 8 nucleotides matching TRBD2. The V gene's germline CDR1 is KGHSH and CDR2 LQKENI. Germline trimming cut 6 bases from V and 3 bases from J; bases unmatched to any gene: 11. The CDR3 has 16 amino acids. For the CDR3, the DNA is TGTGCCAGCTCGCCCGTTGGTAGCGGGACGACAGATACGCAGTATTTT. Translated, it gives CASSPVGSGTTDTQYF.